This is a list of T cell receptor beta chains from one sample in a study of T cells after yellow fever vaccination. MiXCR, run by TCRdb on the 5' RACE reads, gives a single entry per CDR3 protein. The sample carries roughly 150,000 distinct CDR3 sequences, about 7.7% recorded once. Here the sequenced sample was CD4+ T cells sorted from PBMCs, taken 5 days after the yellow fever booster vaccination. The receptors shown here come from a man in his thirties or forties who received the YFV17D yellow fever vaccine. Each CDR3 is given with its conserved first and last residue. Fields, in order: V gene, J gene, CDR3 protein.

v_gene: TRBV24-1
j_gene: TRBJ2-1
CDR3aa: CATSDLRAGTGLAGGQQFF

v_gene: TRBV11-3
j_gene: TRBJ2-1
CDR3aa: CASSFRGRGNEQFF

v_gene: TRBV19
j_gene: TRBJ2-1
CDR3aa: CASSPPGKVDEQFF

v_gene: TRBV7-9
j_gene: TRBJ2-5
CDR3aa: CASSSTGGGETQYF

v_gene: TRBV4-3
j_gene: TRBJ2-1
CDR3aa: CASSQDSGQKGNEQFF

v_gene: TRBV4-1
j_gene: TRBJ2-5
CDR3aa: CASSRGQGQETQYF

v_gene: TRBV5-1
j_gene: TRBJ2-7
CDR3aa: CASTPDGTTSYEQYF

v_gene: TRBV18
j_gene: TRBJ2-3
CDR3aa: CASHTSTDTQYF

v_gene: TRBV10-3
j_gene: TRBJ2-7
CDR3aa: CAISADSFGEQYF

v_gene: TRBV19
j_gene: TRBJ1-1
CDR3aa: CASNSQGMNTEAFF

v_gene: TRBV3-1
j_gene: TRBJ2-3
CDR3aa: CASSQGGLYTDTQYF

v_gene: TRBV7-3
j_gene: TRBJ2-3
CDR3aa: CASSLSTNTDTQYF

v_gene: TRBV12-3/TRBV12-4
j_gene: TRBJ2-1
CDR3aa: CASSFRTSGRYNEQFF

v_gene: TRBV28
j_gene: TRBJ1-1
CDR3aa: CASSSTEAFF

v_gene: TRBV6-2/TRBV6-3
j_gene: TRBJ1-5
CDR3aa: CASSLTGKGQPQHF

v_gene: TRBV5-5
j_gene: TRBJ2-2
CDR3aa: CASTLGRRENTGELFF

v_gene: TRBV7-2
j_gene: TRBJ1-1
CDR3aa: CASSLARGDTEAFF

v_gene: TRBV19
j_gene: TRBJ2-2
CDR3aa: CASSGSAVNTGELFF

v_gene: TRBV19
j_gene: TRBJ2-1
CDR3aa: CASLDRDRYNEQFF

v_gene: TRBV20-1
j_gene: TRBJ2-3
CDR3aa: CSAVSGLAEFADTQYF

v_gene: TRBV5-1
j_gene: TRBJ1-5
CDR3aa: CASLTSGQPQHF

v_gene: TRBV20-1
j_gene: TRBJ2-3
CDR3aa: CSARSLSGSVADTQYF

v_gene: TRBV29-1
j_gene: TRBJ2-2
CDR3aa: CSVLPGSNTGELFF

v_gene: TRBV5-5
j_gene: TRBJ2-1
CDR3aa: CASSPTRNNEQFF

v_gene: TRBV5-5
j_gene: TRBJ2-3
CDR3aa: CASSRRVLSLDTQYF

v_gene: TRBV6-5
j_gene: TRBJ1-2
CDR3aa: CASSRQGDYGYTF

v_gene: TRBV6-5
j_gene: TRBJ2-2
CDR3aa: CASRRETGELFF

v_gene: TRBV7-2
j_gene: TRBJ1-5
CDR3aa: CASSLGFLGGAQHF

v_gene: TRBV7-2
j_gene: TRBJ1-1
CDR3aa: CASSLHGAGTGTEAFF

v_gene: TRBV5-1
j_gene: TRBJ2-5
CDR3aa: CASSPGQGKETQYF

v_gene: TRBV15
j_gene: TRBJ2-5
CDR3aa: CATSRDPSVQETQYF

v_gene: TRBV3-1
j_gene: TRBJ2-7
CDR3aa: CASSQVGRAYEQYF

v_gene: TRBV29-1
j_gene: TRBJ1-1
CDR3aa: CSAGHLPAEAFF

v_gene: TRBV5-1
j_gene: TRBJ2-7
CDR3aa: CASSLTPQGSSYEQYF

v_gene: TRBV3-1
j_gene: TRBJ1-1
CDR3aa: CASSQGYQGRKAFF